The source of this T cell receptor (beta chain) is a study of response to subunit inactivated influenza vaccine listed by TCRdb under 2018. Study-wide context: To follow how T cells responded to a trivalent subunit inactivated influenza vaccine, the researchers relied on deep quantitative profiling of the T cell receptor repertoire. Overall study results and their limits: According to the authors, only a limited number of new T cells may be recruited by each seasonal influenza vaccination.

This clonotype turned up a few times. The antigen it binds to is not known. No much larger clonotype is one base removed from it; base qualities were not supplied. The CDR3, from cysteine to phenylalanine, totals 14 residues. The only DNA kept is the CDR3, 42 bases in frame from the first base. Reading the germline V gene gives CDR1 SGHVS and CDR2 FQNEAQ. The germline V and J ends show losses of 10 bases and 6 bases respectively, and no gene match explains 12 bases of the junction. The library was produced with RT-PCR. Instrument used: Illumina HiSeq 2500. TCRdb took the public reads, trimmed them with fastp at Q25, ran MiXCR for clone calling and kept in-frame beta chains. Rows merge per CDR3 protein into single entries with the most common DNA and genes. The sample data list around 750,000 distinct CDR3 sequences, and 21% of these were observed just once. Clones ranked in the top ten supply 10% of the sample.

Sequenced here: PBMCs from blood, sampled about 5 days after vaccination. The V gene is TRBV7-8 and the J gene is TRBJ2-3, with 8 middle bases fitting TRBD1. This sequence originates from a man aged 50 or older who received an inactivated influenza vaccine. Donor details come from another sample of the same person, matched by shared clones. CDR3 reads: CATRTGWDTDTQYF. At the DNA level, the sequence is TGTGCCACCAGGACAGGGTGGGATACTGATACGCAGTATTTT.